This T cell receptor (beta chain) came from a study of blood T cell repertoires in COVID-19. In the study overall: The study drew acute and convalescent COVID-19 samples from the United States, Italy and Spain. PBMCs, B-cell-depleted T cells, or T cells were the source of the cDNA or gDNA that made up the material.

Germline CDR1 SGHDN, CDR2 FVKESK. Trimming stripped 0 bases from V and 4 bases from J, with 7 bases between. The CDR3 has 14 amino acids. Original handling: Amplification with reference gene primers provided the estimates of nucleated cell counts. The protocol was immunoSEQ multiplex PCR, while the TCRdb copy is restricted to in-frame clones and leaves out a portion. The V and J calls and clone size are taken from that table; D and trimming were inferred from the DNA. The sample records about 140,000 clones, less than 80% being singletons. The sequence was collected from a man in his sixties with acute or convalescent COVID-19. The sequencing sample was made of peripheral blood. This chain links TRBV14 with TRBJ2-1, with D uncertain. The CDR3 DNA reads TGTGCCAGCAGCCAAGAAAACTGGTACAATGAGCAGTTCTTC. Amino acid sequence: CASSQENWYNEQFF.